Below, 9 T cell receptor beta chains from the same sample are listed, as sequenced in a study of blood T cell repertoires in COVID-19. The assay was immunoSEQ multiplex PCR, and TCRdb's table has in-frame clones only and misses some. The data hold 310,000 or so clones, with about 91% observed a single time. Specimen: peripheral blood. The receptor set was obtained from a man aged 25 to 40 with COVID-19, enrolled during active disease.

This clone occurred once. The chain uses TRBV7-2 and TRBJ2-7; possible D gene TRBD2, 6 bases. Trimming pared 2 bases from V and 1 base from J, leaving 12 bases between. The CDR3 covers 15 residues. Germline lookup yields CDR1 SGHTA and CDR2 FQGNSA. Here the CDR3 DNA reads TGTGCCAGCAGCTTATATATCGGGGGATCCTACGAGCAGTACTTC. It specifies CASSLYIGGSYEQYF.

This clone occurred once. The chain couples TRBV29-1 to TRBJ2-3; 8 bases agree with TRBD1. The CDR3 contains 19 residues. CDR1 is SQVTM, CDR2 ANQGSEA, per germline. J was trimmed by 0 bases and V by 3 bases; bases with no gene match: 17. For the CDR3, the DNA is TGCAGCGTTGAGCTTCTGGGGACAGGAGATCTTACAAGCACAGATACGCAGTATTTT. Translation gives CSVELLGTGDLTSTDTQYF.

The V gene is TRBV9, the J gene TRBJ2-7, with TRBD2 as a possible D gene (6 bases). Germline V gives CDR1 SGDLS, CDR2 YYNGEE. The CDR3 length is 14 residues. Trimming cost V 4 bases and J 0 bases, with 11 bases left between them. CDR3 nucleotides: TGTGCCAGCAGCCCTCTGGGGGGCTCCTACGAGCAGTACTTC. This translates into CASSPLGGSYEQYF.

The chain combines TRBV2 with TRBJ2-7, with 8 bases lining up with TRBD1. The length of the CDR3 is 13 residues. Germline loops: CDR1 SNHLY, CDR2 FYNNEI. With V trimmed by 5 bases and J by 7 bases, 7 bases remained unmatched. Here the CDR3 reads CASSRGQALEQYF. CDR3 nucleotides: TGTGCCAGCAGTCGGGGACAGGCTTTAGAGCAGTACTTC.

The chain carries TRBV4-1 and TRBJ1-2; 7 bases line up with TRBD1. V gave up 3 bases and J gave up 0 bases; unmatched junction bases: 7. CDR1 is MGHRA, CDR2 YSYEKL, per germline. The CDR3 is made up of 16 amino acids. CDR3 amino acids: CASSHDRTGANYGYTF. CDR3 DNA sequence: TGCGCCAGCAGCCATGATAGGACAGGAGCTAACTATGGCTACACCTTC.

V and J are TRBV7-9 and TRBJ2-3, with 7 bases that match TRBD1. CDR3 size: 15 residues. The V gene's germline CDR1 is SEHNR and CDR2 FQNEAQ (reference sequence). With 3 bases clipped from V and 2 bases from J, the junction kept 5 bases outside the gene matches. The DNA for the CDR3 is TGTGCCAGCAGCTTGAGACAGGGTAACACAGATACGCAGTATTTT. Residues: CASSLRQGNTDTQYF.

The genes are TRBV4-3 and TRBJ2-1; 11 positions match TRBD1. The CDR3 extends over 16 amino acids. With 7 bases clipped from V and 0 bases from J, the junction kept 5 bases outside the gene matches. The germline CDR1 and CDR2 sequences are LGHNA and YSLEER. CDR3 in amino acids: CASTRDRGSSYNEQFF. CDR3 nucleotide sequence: TGCGCCAGCACACGGGACAGGGGGAGCTCCTACAATGAGCAGTTCTTC.

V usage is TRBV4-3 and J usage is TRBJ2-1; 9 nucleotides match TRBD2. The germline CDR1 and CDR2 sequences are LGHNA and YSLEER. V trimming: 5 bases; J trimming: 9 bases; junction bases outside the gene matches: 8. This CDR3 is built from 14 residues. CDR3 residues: CASSDLAGVGEQFF. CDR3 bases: TGCGCCAGCAGCGACTTAGCGGGAGTAGGTGAGCAGTTCTTC.

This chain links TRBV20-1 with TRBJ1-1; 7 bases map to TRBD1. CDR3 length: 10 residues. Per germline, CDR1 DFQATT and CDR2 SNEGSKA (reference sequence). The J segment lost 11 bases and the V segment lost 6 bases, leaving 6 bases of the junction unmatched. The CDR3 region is CSALQGRAFF. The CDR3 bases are TGCAGTGCCCTACAGGGGAGGGCTTTCTTT.